The source of this TCR beta chain is a study of cytomegalovirus exposure and HLA in healthy donors. As for the study in general: Across some 400 genotyped donors, about 86% landed in the Caucasian-associated ancestry cluster.

Regarding this clone: Antigen specificity is unknown.

The PCR had 60 Vbeta and 13 Jbeta primers. Data came from immunoSEQ multiplex PCR; TCRdb stores just in-frame clones and leaves some out. This sample has about 170,000 clones, with around three quarters found just once. CDR1 WSHSY and CDR2 SAAADI come from the germline V gene. J gave up 10 bases and V 5 bases, and 11 bases lay outside the gene matches. This CDR3 comprises 16 residues. Overall study results and limits: The study flagged about 160 TCR beta chains as cytomegalovirus-associated.

Material for sequencing was PBMCs. The sequence was collected from a woman between 50 and 59 years old in good health and CMV-seronegative. The rearrangement links TRBV10-2 to TRBJ2-1; 13 positions match TRBD2. DNA for the CDR3: TGCGCCAGCAGTTACGGACTAGCGGGGGCCGCAAGGGAGCAGTTCTTC. Its protein product is CASSYGLAGAAREQFF.